Listed here are 6 T cell receptor beta chains from one sample, sequenced in a study of T cells after yellow fever vaccination. TCRdb redid the calling of the 5' RACE reads with MiXCR, one entry per CDR3 protein. This table holds some 300,000 distinct CDR3 sequences, 8.5% to 10% found once. This sample comprised CD4+ T cells sorted from PBMCs, obtained 5 days after the yellow fever booster vaccination. The receptors here all came from a man aged 18 to 30 who received the YFV17D yellow fever vaccine.

This clonotype has ten or more counts. The rearrangement joins TRBV20-1 to TRBJ2-7; 9 nucleotides agree with TRBD2. The CDR3 is 14 residues long. Unmatched junction bases numbered 6, after V lost 6 bases and J lost 0 bases. Germline assignment: CDR1 DFQATT and CDR2 SNEGSKA (reference sequence). The chain's CDR3 is CSAVSGGLSYEQYF. CDR3 DNA sequence: TGCAGTGCGGTTAGCGGGGGCCTCTCCTACGAGCAGTACTTC.

This clonotype was found a few times. The V call is TRBV5-4, the J call TRBJ2-5; 10 bases fit TRBD1. The CDR3 has 15 amino acids. Looked up from germline, CDR1 is SGHNT and CDR2 is YYREEE (reference sequence). Germline trimming cut 2 bases from V and 5 bases from J; bases unmatched to any gene: 6. The CDR3 is CASSFIDRGLETQYF. For the CDR3, the DNA is TGTGCCAGCAGCTTCATTGACAGGGGGCTGGAGACCCAGTACTTC. The whole variable domain, filled in from reference TRBV5-4 and TRBJ2-5, reads ETGVTQSPTHLIKTRGQQVTLRCSSQSGHNTVSWYQQALGQGPQFIFQYYREEENGRGNFPPRFSGLQFPNYSSELNVNALELDDSALYLCASSFIDRGLETQYFGPGTRLLVL.

This clonotype was picked up many times. The rearrangement joins TRBV18 to TRBJ2-7, with 8 bases lining up with TRBD2. The CDR3 contains 17 residues. Germline V gives CDR1 KGHSH, CDR2 LQKENI. V was pared by 1 base and J by 0 bases, with 8 bases of the junction left unmatched. The CDR3 coding sequence is TGTGCCAGCTCACCACGGTCGACGGCGGGGGGCTCCTACGAGCAGTACTTC. It yields the protein CASSPRSTAGGSYEQYF.

A few counts support this clonotype. The CDR3 loop is CASSPPRAQSTDTQYF. The CDR3 region has the DNA TGTGCCAGCAGCCCGCCCAGGGCCCAAAGCACAGATACGCAGTATTTT. The chain employs TRBV14 and TRBJ2-3, with a tentative D call TRBD1 (5 bases). Germline V CDR1 and CDR2: SGHDN, FVKESK. Trimming took off 4 bases at V and 0 bases at J, with 14 bases between the two ends. There are 16 residues in the CDR3. Drawing the rest from reference TRBV14 and TRBJ2-3, the complete variable domain is EAGVTQFPSHSVIEKGQTVTLRCDPISGHDNLYWYRRVMGKEIKFLLHFVKESKQDESGMPNNRFLAERTGGTYSTLKVQPAELEDSGVYFCASSPPRAQSTDTQYFGPGTRLTVL.

This clonotype was detected ten times or more. V and J are TRBV4-3 and TRBJ1-6; D might be TRBD1 (6 bases). The V gene lost 3 bases and the J gene lost 10 bases, with 22 bases spanning the gap. CDR1 LGHNA and CDR2 YSLEER come from the germline V gene. The CDR3 extends over 17 amino acids. Here the CDR3 reads CASSQGGGLVGGSPLHF. The CDR3, as DNA: TGCGCCAGCAGCCAGGGAGGGGGACTGGTAGGAGGGTCACCCCTCCACTTT.

The rearrangement joins TRBV12-3 or TRBV12-4 to TRBJ1-6, with 7 nucleotides matching TRBD1. With V trimmed by 0 bases and J by 8 bases, 7 bases remained unmatched. The CDR3 is 16 residues long. In nucleotides, the CDR3 is TGTGCCAGCAGTTTAGCAGGGGGCGCGTTGGATTCACCCCTCCACTTT. Translating it yields CASSLAGGALDSPLHF.